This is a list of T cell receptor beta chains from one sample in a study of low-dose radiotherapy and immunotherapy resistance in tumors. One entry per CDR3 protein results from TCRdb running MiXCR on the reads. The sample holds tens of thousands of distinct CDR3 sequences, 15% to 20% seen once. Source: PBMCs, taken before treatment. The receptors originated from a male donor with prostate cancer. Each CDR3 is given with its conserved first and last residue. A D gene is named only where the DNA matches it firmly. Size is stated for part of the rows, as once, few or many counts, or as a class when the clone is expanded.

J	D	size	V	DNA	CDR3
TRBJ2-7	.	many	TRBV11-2	TGTGCCAGCGCGGGGCGGGACATTGGGTACGAGCAGTACTTC	CASAGRDIGYEQYF
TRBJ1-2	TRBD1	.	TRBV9	TGTGCCAGCAGCACCGGACAGGGGCACGGCTACACCTTC	CASSTGQGHGYTF
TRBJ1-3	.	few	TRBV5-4	TGTGCCAGCAGCTTCCCGACAGGAATAGGCTCTGGAAACACCATATATTTT	CASSFPTGIGSGNTIYF
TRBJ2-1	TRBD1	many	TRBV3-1	TGTGCCAGCAGCCAAGTTCGGGACAGGGATCGGGCCTACAATGAGCAGTTCTTC	CASSQVRDRDRAYNEQFF
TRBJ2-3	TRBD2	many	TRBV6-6	TGTGCCAGCAGCTTCACTAGCGGGGATTGGGATACGCAGTATTTT	CASSFTSGDWDTQYF
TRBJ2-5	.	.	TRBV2	TGTGCCAGCAGTGAAGACACAGGGCCCCAAGAGACCCAGTACTTC	CASSEDTGPQETQYF
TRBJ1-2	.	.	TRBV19	TGTGCCAGTACCGACGGCGGTTCCTACGGCTACACCTTC	CASTDGGSYGYTF
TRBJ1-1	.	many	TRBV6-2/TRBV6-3	TGTGCCAGCAGTTATTGGGGACTGACTGAAGCTTTCTTT	CASSYWGLTEAFF
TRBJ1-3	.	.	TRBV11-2	TGTGCCAGCAGCCCACCTCTCCGGGACACCAGAGGAAACACCATATATTTT	CASSPPLRDTRGNTIYF
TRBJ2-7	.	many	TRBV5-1	TGCGCCAGCAGCTTGGTCAGGGATCACACCTACGAGCAGTACTTC	CASSLVRDHTYEQYF
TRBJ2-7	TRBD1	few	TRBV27	TGTGCCAGCCGGGACAGCCTTTACGAGCAGTACTTC	CASRDSLYEQYF
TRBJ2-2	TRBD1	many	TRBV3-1	TGTGCCAGCAGCCACCTTCCTAGCAGGGGGCGGTTCGCCGGGGAGCTGTTTTTT	CASSHLPSRGRFAGELFF
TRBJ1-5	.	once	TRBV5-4	.	CANSLVAGETQYFGTATGQPQHF
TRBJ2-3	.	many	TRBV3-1	TGTGCCAGCAGCTCAGGGGAAGGACGGCCAGATACGCAGTATTTT	CASSSGEGRPDTQYF
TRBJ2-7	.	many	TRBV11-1	TGTGCCAGCAGCTCTCCCCCATTCTACGAGCAGTACTTC	CASSSPPFYEQYF
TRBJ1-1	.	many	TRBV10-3	TGTGCCATCAGTGAGAGGGGGACAGAAGCTTTCTTT	CAISERGTEAFF
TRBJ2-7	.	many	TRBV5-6	TGTGCCAGCAGCTCGGGGGTGGGATACCGTTACGAGCAGTACTTC	CASSSGVGYRYEQYF
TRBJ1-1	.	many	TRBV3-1	TGTGCCAGCAGCCAAAGCAGGGAAGGCACTGAAGCTTTCTTT	CASSQSREGTEAFF
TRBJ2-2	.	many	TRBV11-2	TGTGCCAGCAGCTTTGCGTTGGGGAACACCGGGGAGCTGTTTTTT	CASSFALGNTGELFF
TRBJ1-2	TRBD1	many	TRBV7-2	TGTGCCAGCAGCTTAGGGACAGGGGGGGGCTACACCTTC	CASSLGTGGGYTF
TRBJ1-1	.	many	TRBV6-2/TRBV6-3	TGTGCCAGCAGCTTGGACAAGAACACTGAAGCTTTCTTT	CASSLDKNTEAFF
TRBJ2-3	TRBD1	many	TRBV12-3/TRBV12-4	TGTGCCAGCAGTTTAGGGGGACAGGGGTTAGATACGCAGTATTTT	CASSLGGQGLDTQYF
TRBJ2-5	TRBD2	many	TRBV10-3	TGTGCCATCAGTGAATTACGACTTGGCCTAGCGGGGGAACAAGAGACCCAGTACTTC	CAISELRLGLAGEQETQYF
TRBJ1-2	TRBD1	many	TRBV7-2	TGTGCCAGCGCCTCGACAGGGGGCGCGGGAGGCTACACCTTC	CASASTGGAGGYTF
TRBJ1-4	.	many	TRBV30	TGTGCCTGGAGTGATCTGGGGAATGAAAAACTGTTTTTT	CAWSDLGNEKLFF
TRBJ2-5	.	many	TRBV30	TGTGCCTGGCGGGACACCCGATTGGGACAAGAGACCCAGTACTTC	CAWRDTRLGQETQYF
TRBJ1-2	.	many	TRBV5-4	TGTGCCAGCAGCCCGGAGGTGGGGCAGACCTATGGCTACACCTTC	CASSPEVGQTYGYTF
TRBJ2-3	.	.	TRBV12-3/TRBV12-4	TGTGCCAGCAGTTTAGGAGGGCGAGCACCCCCCACGGGCACAGATACGCAGTATTTT	CASSLGGRAPPTGTDTQYF
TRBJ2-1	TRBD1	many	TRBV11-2	TGTGCCAGCAGCGGCAGGGGGCTGATGAATGAGCAGTTCTTC	CASSGRGLMNEQFF
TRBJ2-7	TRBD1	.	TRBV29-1	TGCAGCGTTCAGGACAGGGGTTCTACCTACGAGCAGTACTTC	CSVQDRGSTYEQYF
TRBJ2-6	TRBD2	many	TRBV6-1	TGTGCCAGCAGTGAAAGCGGGGGGTCCTCTGGGGCCAACGTCCTGACTTTC	CASSESGGSSGANVLTF
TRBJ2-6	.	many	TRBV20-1	TGCAGTGCTAGAGATGACTCTGGGGCCAACGTCCTGACTTTC	CSARDDSGANVLTF
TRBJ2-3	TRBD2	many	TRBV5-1	TGCGCCAGCAGCCTCGGGACTACCACAGATACGCAGTATTTT	CASSLGTTTDTQYF
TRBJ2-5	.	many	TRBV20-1	TGCAGTGCTAGACCTCTTTATCGGGGATGGGTGCAAGAGACCCAGTACTTC	CSARPLYRGWVQETQYF
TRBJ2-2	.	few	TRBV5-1	TGCGCCAGCAGCTTTTCCAGAGCGGACACCGGGGAGCTGTTTTTT	CASSFSRADTGELFF
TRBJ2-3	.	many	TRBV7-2	TGTGCCAGCACCCTATTCGGGTATGGGGGCGCGGGAGATACGCAGTATTTT	CASTLFGYGGAGDTQYF
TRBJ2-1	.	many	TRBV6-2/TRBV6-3	TGTGCCAGCAGTCAGGTGCAGGCCTACAATGAGCAGTTCTTC	CASSQVQAYNEQFF
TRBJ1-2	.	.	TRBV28	TGTGCCAGCAGCCGCCGAGATGGCTACACCTTC	CASSRRDGYTF
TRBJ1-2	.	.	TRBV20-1	TGCAGTGCTAGAGCCAGCGGGGGCAAGGGTTCGGGTGGCTACACCTTC	CSARASGGKGSGGYTF
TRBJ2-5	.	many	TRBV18	TGTGCCAGCTCGGGGACTCCACAAGAGACCCAGTACTTC	CASSGTPQETQYF
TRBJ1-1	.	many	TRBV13	TGTGCCAGCAGCTTAGTTCTCGGGGGCACTGAAGCTTTCTTT	CASSLVLGGTEAFF
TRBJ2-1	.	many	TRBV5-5	TGTGCCAGCAGCCAGGGCGGGTACAATGAGCAGTTCTTC	CASSQGGYNEQFF
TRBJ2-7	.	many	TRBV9	TGTGCCAGCAGCTTCACGGAGGGCTCCTACGAGCAGTACTTC	CASSFTEGSYEQYF
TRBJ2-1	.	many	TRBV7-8	TGTGCCAGCAGCTTAATTCCAGCGCGAAGCTCCTACAATGAGCAGTTCTTC	CASSLIPARSSYNEQFF
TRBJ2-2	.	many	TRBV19	TGTGCCAGTAGTATCGGGCGTCACGGGGGGCTGCAGTTCGCCGGGGAGCTGTTTTTT	CASSIGRHGGLQFAGELFF
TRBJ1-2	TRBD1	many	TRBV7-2	TGTGCCAGCAGCTCACGAAGTGACAGGGCTGCTGGCTACACCTTC	CASSSRSDRAAGYTF
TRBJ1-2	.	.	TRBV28	TGTGCCAGCAGAGACTCAAGGGGCTACACCTTC	CASRDSRGYTF
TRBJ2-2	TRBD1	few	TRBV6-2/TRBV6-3	TGTGCCAGCAGTCACGTGGACAGGGCCGGCGGGGAGCTGTTTTTT	CASSHVDRAGGELFF
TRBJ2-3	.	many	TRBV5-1	TGCGCCAGCGGACCCGGGGGTGTGGAGGCTGATACGCAGTATTTT	CASGPGGVEADTQYF
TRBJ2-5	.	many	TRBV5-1	TGCGCCAGCACCTTGGTGGGGGAACAAGAGACCCAGTACTTC	CASTLVGEQETQYF